These T cell receptor beta chains were read from a single sample in a study of blood T cell repertoires in COVID-19. TCRdb's copy holds only in-frame clones and misses some; the assay was immunoSEQ multiplex PCR. Of 100,000 or so clones listed, 82% are singletons. Sequencing input: peripheral blood. The receptors here all came from a man between 70 and 80 years old with active or convalescent COVID-19. Both conserved end residues are part of each CDR3. The D gene is left open where the match is weak. Some rows have no size entry. The others give once, few or many, or a class for an expanded clone.

D gene | clone size | J gene | V gene | CDR3 protein | CDR3 DNA
- | - | TRBJ2-3 | TRBV2 | CASGRSDTQYF | TGTGCCAGCGGTCGGTCCGATACGCAGTATTTT
TRBD2 | - | TRBJ2-7 | TRBV5-1 | CASSRRASGNYEQYF | TGCGCCAGCAGCCGACGGGCTAGCGGGAACTACGAGCAGTACTTC
TRBD1 | - | TRBJ2-5 | TRBV23-1 | CASSQSAGGQGETQYF | TGCGCCAGCAGTCAATCAGCAGGGGGCCAGGGGGAGACCCAGTACTTC
TRBD2 | - | TRBJ2-3 | TRBV7-8 | CASSLLGGGPRNTQYF | TGTGCCAGCAGCTTATTAGGCGGGGGGCCAAGAAATACGCAGTATTTT
- | - | TRBJ1-1 | TRBV21-1 | CASSKGGRGTEAFF | TGTGCCAGCAGCAAAGGAGGAAGGGGGACTGAAGCTTTCTTT
- | few | TRBJ2-1 | TRBV5-1 | CASSLTTGSSYNEQFF | TGCGCCAGCAGCTTGACTACCGGCAGCTCCTACAATGAGCAGTTCTTC
TRBD2 | - | TRBJ2-1 | TRBV11-1 | CASSLTGTSSYNEQFF | TGTGCCAGCAGCCTCACCGGGACTAGCTCCTACAATGAGCAGTTCTTC
- | - | TRBJ1-1 | TRBV6-5 | CASSYPEANTEAFF | TGTGCCAGCAGTTACCCGGAGGCGAACACTGAAGCTTTCTTT
- | - | TRBJ1-4 | TRBV2 | CASRFDRNNEKLFF | TGTGCCAGCAGATTCGACAGGAATAATGAAAAACTGTTTTTT
TRBD1 | - | TRBJ1-6 | TRBV18 | CASSPDDRDSPLHF | TGTGCCAGCTCACCCGACGACAGGGATTCACCCCTCCACTTT
TRBD1 | - | TRBJ2-1 | TRBV15 | CATSRGDSSYNEQFF | TGTGCCACCAGCAGAGGGGACAGCTCCTACAATGAGCAGTTCTTC
TRBD2 | - | TRBJ2-2 | TRBV28 | CASNLLGLAGGPTGELFF | TGTGCCAGCAATCTCCTGGGACTAGCGGGGGGGCCGACCGGGGAGCTGTTTTTT
- | - | TRBJ1-2 | TRBV7-3 | CASSSGGSGYTF | TGTGCCAGCAGCTCAGGAGGGTCCGGCTACACCTTC
TRBD2 | - | TRBJ2-2 | TRBV29-1 | CSASGGGIAGELFF | TGCAGCGCTAGCGGGGGAGGAATTGCCGGGGAGCTGTTTTTT
- | few | TRBJ2-3 | TRBV7-9 | CASSLPLRDTQYF | TGTGCCAGCAGCCTACCTCTGCGGGATACGCAGTATTTT
- | - | TRBJ2-2 | TRBV6-6 | CASSYSTRSTGELFF | TGTGCCAGCAGTTACTCGACTAGGTCCACCGGGGAGCTGTTTTTT
TRBD1 | few | TRBJ1-2 | TRBV5-1 | CASSLAPQGARGYTF | TGCGCCAGCAGCTTGGCCCCCCAGGGGGCGCGTGGCTACACCTTC
- | - | TRBJ1-5 | TRBV30 | CASNAGGSGNQPQHF | TGTGCCTCCAACGCGGGGGGGTCGGGCAATCAGCCCCAGCATTTT
- | - | TRBJ2-1 | TRBV6-6 | CASSQNTGTYNEQFF | TGTGCCAGCAGTCAAAATACAGGTACCTACAATGAGCAGTTCTTC
TRBD2 | once | TRBJ2-7 | TRBV5-1 | CASSVTSGGAPHEQYF | TGCGCCAGCAGCGTAACTAGCGGGGGAGCCCCTCACGAGCAGTACTTC
TRBD1 | - | TRBJ1-2 | TRBV6-6 | CASSYRTGNYGYTF | TGTGCCAGCAGTTATCGGACAGGGAACTATGGCTACACCTTC
- | few | TRBJ2-2 | TRBV10-2 | CASSDGGRWTGELFF | TGCGCCAGCAGTGATGGTGGTCGGTGGACCGGGGAGCTGTTTTTT
- | few | TRBJ1-1 | TRBV4-1 | CASSFTREGGNTEAFF | TGCGCCAGCAGCTTTACCCGGGAAGGGGGGAACACTGAAGCTTTCTTT
TRBD1 | - | TRBJ1-2 | TRBV18 | CASSPRTGALYGYTF | TGTGCCAGCTCACCTCGGACAGGCGCCCTATATGGCTACACCTTC
- | - | TRBJ2-3 | TRBV2 | CASSEGWATDTQYF | TGTGCCAGCAGTGAAGGGTGGGCCACAGATACGCAGTATTTT
- | - | TRBJ1-3 | TRBV9 | CASSVGPVPGNTIYF | TGTGCCAGCAGCGTAGGGCCAGTCCCTGGAAACACCATATATTTT
TRBD1 | - | TRBJ2-7 | TRBV13 | CASSSTGTGAYEQYF | TGTGCCAGCAGCTCAACCGGGACAGGGGCCTACGAGCAGTACTTC
TRBD1 | few | TRBJ1-2 | TRBV11-2 | CASSRDPGGGYTF | TGTGCCAGCAGCAGGGACCCAGGGGGGGGCTACACCTTC
- | - | TRBJ1-2 | TRBV6-5 | CASSRTVARGYTF | TGTGCCAGCAGTAGGACAGTGGCTAGAGGCTACACCTTC
- | - | TRBJ1-3 | TRBV30 | CAWSVLTGIGNTIYF | TGTGCCTGGAGTGTACTGACAGGAATTGGAAACACCATATATTTT
TRBD1 | - | TRBJ1-2 | TRBV6-5 | CASRLTGQNYGYTF | TGTGCCAGCAGACTAACGGGACAGAACTATGGCTACACCTTC
- | - | TRBJ1-5 | TRBV30 | CAWSVGGFGDGQPQHF | TGTGCCTGGAGTGTCGGGGGGTTCGGTGATGGGCAGCCCCAGCATTTT
TRBD2 | - | TRBJ2-1 | TRBV27 | CASRNVAGGNYNEQFF | TGTGCCAGCAGGAATGTGGCGGGGGGAAACTACAATGAGCAGTTCTTC
- | - | TRBJ1-1 | TRBV5-4 | CASSLLQGEAFF | TGTGCCAGCAGCTTGTTACAGGGAGAGGCTTTCTTT
- | - | TRBJ2-2 | TRBV23-1 | CASGGTVRGTGELFF | TGCGCCAGCGGAGGTACAGTTCGGGGGACCGGGGAGCTGTTTTTT
TRBD2 | many | TRBJ2-2 | TRBV5-1 | CASRAGTTNTGELFF | TGCGCCAGCAGGGCCGGGACTACGAACACCGGGGAGCTGTTTTTT
TRBD1 | - | TRBJ1-1 | TRBV2 | CASSTGVAEAFF | TGTGCCAGCAGCACAGGGGTGGCTGAAGCTTTCTTT
TRBD2 | - | TRBJ2-3 | TRBV13 | CASSTTLAGGRFEADTQYF | TGTGCCAGCAGCACCACTCTAGCGGGGGGGCGGTTTGAAGCAGATACGCAGTATTTT
- | - | TRBJ1-1 | TRBV3-1/TRBV3-2 | CASSLTGNTEAFF | TGTGCCAGCAGTCTTACAGGGAACACTGAAGCTTTCTTT
- | - | TRBJ2-7 | TRBV7-9 | CASSFQGYEQYF | TGTGCCAGCAGCTTCCAGGGCTACGAGCAGTACTTC
- | - | TRBJ1-2 | TRBV24-1 | CATSDTSGVHRTF | TGTGCCACCAGTGATACCTCTGGGGTCCACAGGACCTTC
- | - | TRBJ2-1 | TRBV14 | CASSQQALEQFF | TGTGCCAGCAGCCAACAGGCCCTGGAGCAGTTCTTC
TRBD1 | - | TRBJ1-2 | TRBV11-2 | CASSLGTGVRGYTF | TGTGCCAGCAGCTTAGGGACAGGGGTCCGGGGCTACACCTTC
- | - | TRBJ2-4 | TRBV4-1 | CASSQGLQSAKNIQYF | TGCGCCAGCAGCCAAGGACTGCAATCGGCCAAAAACATTCAGTACTTC
- | - | TRBJ1-1 | TRBV9 | CASSVSPRGTEAFF | TGTGCCAGCAGCGTATCTCCAAGGGGAACTGAAGCTTTCTTT
- | - | TRBJ1-6 | TRBV7-9 | CASSRGQSNSPLHF | TGTGCCAGCAGCCGGGGACAAAGCAATTCACCCCTCCACTTT
- | - | TRBJ1-5 | TRBV9 | CASSVDPLSNQPQHF | TGTGCCAGCAGCGTAGATCCTCTCAGCAATCAGCCCCAGCATTTT
- | once | TRBJ2-1 | TRBV19 | CASSITPGDNEQFF | TGTGCCAGTAGTATTACCCCAGGGGACAATGAGCAGTTCTTC
TRBD2 | - | TRBJ2-4 | TRBV30 | CAWSTTRGGNIQYF | TGTGCCTGGAGTACGACCCGCGGGGGGAACATTCAGTACTTC
TRBD1 | - | TRBJ2-3 | TRBV27 | CASMGQGVRTDTQYF | TGTGCCAGCATGGGACAGGGCGTCAGGACAGATACGCAGTATTTT
TRBD1 | few | TRBJ1-2 | TRBV5-4 | CASSLVGVVVQGLDGYTF | TGTGCCAGCAGCTTGGTGGGTGTCGTAGTACAGGGGCTTGACGGCTACACCTTC
- | - | TRBJ2-1 | TRBV5-1 | CASSPIVGGTWMGEQFF | TGCGCCAGCAGTCCTATCGTGGGGGGAACATGGATGGGTGAGCAGTTCTTC
- | few | TRBJ1-6 | TRBV14 | CASSLGNPLGNSPLHF | TGTGCCAGCAGCCTCGGGAACCCTTTGGGGAATTCACCCCTCCACTTT
- | - | TRBJ1-2 | TRBV2 | CASSAAGKGYTF | TGTGCCAGCAGTGCTGCAGGGAAAGGCTACACCTTC
TRBD2 | - | TRBJ2-6 | TRBV19 | CASTPGGSGANVLTF | TGTGCCAGTACCCCGGGGGGGTCTGGGGCCAACGTCCTGACTTTC
TRBD2 | - | TRBJ2-1 | TRBV9 | CASSVEAGAYNEQFF | TGTGCCAGCAGCGTAGAAGCGGGGGCTTACAATGAGCAGTTCTTC
- | - | TRBJ2-2 | TRBV5-1 | CASSEWTGLNTGELFF | TGCGCCAGCAGCGAATGGACGGGACTTAACACCGGGGAGCTGTTTTTT
TRBD2 | once | TRBJ2-5 | TRBV3-1/TRBV3-2 | CASSRPLAGGRAGETQYF | TGTGCCAGCAGCCGCCCACTAGCGGGGGGGCGAGCGGGAGAGACCCAGTACTTC